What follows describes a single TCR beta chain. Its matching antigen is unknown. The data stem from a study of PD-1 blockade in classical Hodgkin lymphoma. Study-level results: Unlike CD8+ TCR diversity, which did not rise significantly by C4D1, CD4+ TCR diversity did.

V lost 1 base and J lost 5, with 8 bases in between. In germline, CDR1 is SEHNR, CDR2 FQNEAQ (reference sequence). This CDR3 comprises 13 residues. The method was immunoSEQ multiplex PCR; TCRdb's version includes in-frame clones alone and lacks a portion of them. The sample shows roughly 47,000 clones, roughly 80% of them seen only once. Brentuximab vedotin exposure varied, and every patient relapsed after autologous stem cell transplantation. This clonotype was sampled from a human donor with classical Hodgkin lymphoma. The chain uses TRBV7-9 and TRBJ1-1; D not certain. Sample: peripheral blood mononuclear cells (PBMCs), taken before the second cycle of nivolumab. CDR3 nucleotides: TGTGCCAGCAGCTTAGAGCGCCGGACTGAAGCTTTCTTT. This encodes CASSLERRTEAFF.